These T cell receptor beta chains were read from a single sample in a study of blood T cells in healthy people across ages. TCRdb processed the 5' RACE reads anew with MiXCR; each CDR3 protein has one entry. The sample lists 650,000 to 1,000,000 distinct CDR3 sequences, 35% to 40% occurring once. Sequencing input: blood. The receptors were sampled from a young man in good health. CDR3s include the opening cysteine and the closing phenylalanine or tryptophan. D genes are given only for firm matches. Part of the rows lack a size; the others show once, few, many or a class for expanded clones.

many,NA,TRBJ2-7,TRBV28,CASNTGPTKAYEQYF,TGTGCCAGCAATACCGGGCCAACGAAGGCCTACGAGCAGTACTTC
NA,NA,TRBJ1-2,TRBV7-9,CASERAQAGGYTF,TGTGCCAGCGAACGTGCGCAGGCGGGCGGCTACACCTTC
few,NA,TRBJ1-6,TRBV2,CASNLDNREARSYNSPLHF,TGTGCCAGCAACCTAGATAACAGGGAGGCTCGCTCCTATAATTCACCCCTCCACTTT
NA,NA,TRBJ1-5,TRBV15,CATSRDRIGNQPQHF,TGTGCCACCAGCAGAGATAGGATCGGCAATCAGCCCCAGCATTTT
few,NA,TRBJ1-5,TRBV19,CASSIGRNQPQHF,TGTGCCAGTAGTATAGGGCGCAATCAGCCCCAGCATTTT
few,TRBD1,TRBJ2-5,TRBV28,CASSFPPDRVLETQYF,TGTGCCAGCAGTTTTCCGCCCGACAGGGTGCTGGAGACCCAGTACTTC
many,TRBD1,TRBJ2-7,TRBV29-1,CSVTQGIDNEQYF,TGCAGCGTTACACAGGGGATCGATAACGAGCAGTACTTC
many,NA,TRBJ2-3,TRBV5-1,CASSIGSGSTDTQYF,TGCGCCAGCAGCATCGGTAGCGGTAGCACAGATACGCAGTATTTT
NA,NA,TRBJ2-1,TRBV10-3,CAISESVPDSNEQFF,TGTGCCATCAGTGAGTCGGTCCCGGACTCCAATGAGCAGTTCTTC
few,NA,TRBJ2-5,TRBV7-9,CASSLALAQETQYF,TGTGCCAGCAGCTTAGCTCTCGCCCAAGAGACCCAGTACTTC
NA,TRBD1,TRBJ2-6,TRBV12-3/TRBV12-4,CASYDRGNVLTF,TGTGCCAGCTATGACAGGGGAAACGTCCTGACTTTC
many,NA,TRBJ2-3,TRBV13,CASSPGLGDTQYF,TGTGCCAGCAGCCCAGGGTTGGGAGATACGCAGTATTTT
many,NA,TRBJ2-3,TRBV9,CASSVDQGSGDTQYF,TGTGCCAGCAGCGTAGATCAGGGATCTGGAGATACGCAGTATTTT
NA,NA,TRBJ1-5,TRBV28,CASSPLGGATQPQHF,TGTGCCAGCAGTCCATTGGGGGGGGCGACGCAGCCCCAGCATTTT